A selection of T cell receptor beta chains follows, all from one sample in a study of STAT3 mutations in large granular lymphocyte leukemia. Clones were sequenced by immunoSEQ multiplex PCR, and TCRdb holds only the in-frame ones, with some missing. The sample consists of over 9,000 clones, approximately 83% of them appearing once. The sequencing input was peripheral blood mononuclear cells. These receptors were obtained from a man older than 75 with T-cell large granular lymphocyte leukemia. Some clones in this sample may be carry-over from other donors' samples. Both conserved end residues are part of each CDR3. D genes are given only for firm matches. Only some rows state a clone size, as once, few, many or a class for expanded clones.

V gene,clone size,D gene,J gene,CDR3 DNA,CDR3 protein
TRBV7-9,-,-,TRBJ1-1,TGTGCCAGCAGCTTTCGACCCCCTCAGGAGAACACTGAAGCTTTCTTT,CASSFRPPQENTEAFF
TRBV18,-,-,TRBJ2-7,TGTGCCAGCCGGGATCAATTAGGGGTCGCCTACGAGCAGTACTTC,CASRDQLGVAYEQYF
TRBV27,-,-,TRBJ1-6,TGTGCCAGCAGTTCCCCAGGGGTGAGTTCACCCCTCCACTTT,CASSSPGVSSPLHF
TRBV4-2,-,-,TRBJ1-2,TGTGCCAGCAGCCAAGCTGAGGGGGAGAACTATGGCTACACCTTC,CASSQAEGENYGYTF
TRBV5-4,-,TRBD1,TRBJ2-7,TGTGCCAGCAGGGGGACAGGGAACTACGAGCAGTACTTC,CASRGTGNYEQYF
TRBV7-2,-,TRBD2,TRBJ2-3,TGTGCCAGCAGCTTAGTAGGACTAGCGGGGGCTAGCACAGATACGCAGTATTTT,CASSLVGLAGASTDTQYF
TRBV7-8,-,-,TRBJ2-5,TGTGCCAGCAGCTTAGTCGGGGCTGGCGGGGAGACCCAGTACTTC,CASSLVGAGGETQYF
TRBV18,-,TRBD1,TRBJ1-5,TGTGCCAGCTCTGGACAGGAGTTGGATCAGCCCCAGCATTTT,CASSGQELDQPQHF
TRBV29-1,-,TRBD1,TRBJ1-4,TGCAGCGTGGCAGGGGGAGGTAATGAAAAACTGTTTTTT,CSVAGGGNEKLFF
TRBV9,-,TRBD1,TRBJ2-7,TGTGCCAGTGGACAGGGGAAGGGTTACGAGCAGTACTTC,CASGQGKGYEQYF
TRBV7-9,once,-,TRBJ2-5,TGTGCCAGCAGCCCCGGACTGACCCAAGAGACCCAGTACTTC,CASSPGLTQETQYF
TRBV7-9,-,-,TRBJ2-7,TGTGCCAGCAGCTTCGTCGGGGCGCTCTACGAGCAGTACTTC,CASSFVGALYEQYF
TRBV30,-,-,TRBJ1-2,TGTGCCTGGAGGAGAGGGGGCTACACCTTC,CAWRRGGYTF
TRBV11-2,-,-,TRBJ2-3,TGTGCCAGCACCTACTTGGGGGACGGGAGCACAGATACGCAGTATTTT,CASTYLGDGSTDTQYF
TRBV15,-,-,TRBJ2-1,TGTGCCACCAGCAGAGGCCCCTACAATGAGCAGTTCTTC,CATSRGPYNEQFF